This T cell receptor beta chain is drawn from a study of vaccination and CD4 T cells after COVID-19. Whole-study findings and limits: A median about 83% of convalescent patients' SARS-CoV-2-reactive clones emerged only after vaccination.

The treatment was: roughly 10-day PBMC culture with coronavirus spike peptide pools or control peptides (ViraFEST assay). Before TCRs were sequenced, ViraFEST expanded antigen-specific T cells with peptide pools. About this clonotype: Its antigen is unidentified.

The Oncomine TCR Beta short-read assay was what sequenced the DNA obtained from cultured CD4+ T cells. MiXCR, applied by TCRdb to the PCR reads, yields one record per CDR3 protein. Altogether 10,000 to 15,000 distinct CDR3 sequences are present, approximately 45% being singletons, with the ten largest covering less than 30%. Germline V lookup: CDR1 LGHNA, CDR2 YNFKEQ. V was shortened by 0 bases and J by 5 bases, with 8 bases between the two germline ends. This CDR3 is built from 14 residues. This TCR derives from a human donor who had recovered from COVID-19. V and J are TRBV4-2 and TRBJ1-5; D call uncertain. Sequencing was carried out using CD4+ T cells from blood, cultured in vitro. This CDR3 reads CASSQDPSDQPQHF. In DNA, the CDR3 is TGTGCCAGCAGCCAAGATCCCAGCGATCAGCCCCAGCATTTT.